What follows are 19 T cell receptor beta chains derived from one specimen sequenced in a study of T cells after yellow fever vaccination. A single record per CDR3 protein comes from TCRdb applying MiXCR to the 5' RACE reads. Here the sample spans about 340,000 distinct CDR3 sequences, approximately 4% being singletons. The specimen was PBMCs, collected 5 days after the yellow fever booster vaccination. The receptors shown here come from a young man who received the YFV17D yellow fever vaccine.

This clonotype was picked up many times. The V gene is TRBV7-8, the J gene TRBJ2-1; TRBD2 agrees at 8 bases. The germline CDR1 and CDR2 sequences are SGHVS and FQNEAQ. This CDR3 contains 16 residues. The V segment lost 4 bases and the J segment 4 bases; nucleotides outside the gene matches: 9. The CDR3 nucleotides read TGTGCCAGCAGCTCCAGCGGGGGCGACTCATACAATGAGCAGTTCTTC. Translated: CASSSSGGDSYNEQFF.

This clonotype has at least ten counts. V usage is TRBV28 and J usage is TRBJ2-7; TRBD1 matches at 9 bases. Germline CDR1 MDHEN, CDR2 SYDVKM. The length of the CDR3 is 15 residues. V lost 5 bases to trimming and J lost 3 bases; unmatched junction nucleotides: 8. The CDR3 sequence: CASSPDRGNYYEQYV. CDR3 DNA sequence: TGTGCCAGCAGTCCCGACAGGGGGAACTACTACGAGCAGTACGTC.

This sequence joins TRBV6-2 or TRBV6-3 and TRBJ2-1; 13 nucleotides match TRBD2. The CDR3 sequence is 14 residues long. V lost 7 bases and J lost 7; bases outside the gene matches: 4. The germline CDR1 and CDR2 sequences are MNHEY and SVGEGT. CDR3 sequence: CASTKGLAGNEQFF. The CDR3 nucleotides are TGTGCCAGCACTAAGGGACTAGCGGGAAATGAGCAGTTCTTC.

A few counts support this clonotype. The rearrangement links TRBV27 to TRBJ2-1; the match to TRBD2 covers 7 bases. Trimming removed 2 bases from V and 5 bases from J; junction bases left unmatched: 3. The CDR3 is 14 amino acids. Germline CDR1 is MNHEY and CDR2 is SMNVEV (reference sequence). The CDR3 DNA is TGTGCCAGCAGTTTACTAGCGGACCACAATGAGCAGTTCTTC. Translating it yields CASSLLADHNEQFF.

This clonotype has just a few counts. The chain combines TRBV5-5 with TRBJ2-3; 7 bases match TRBD1. The junction had 8 bases not matched to a gene; V was cut back by 4 bases and J by 6 bases. This CDR3 is built from 14 residues. In germline, CDR1 is SGHKS, CDR2 YYEKEE (reference sequence). CDR3 region: CASSPTTGKDTQYF. CDR3 sequence (DNA): TGTGCCAGCAGCCCCACGACAGGGAAGGATACGCAGTATTTT.

This clonotype turned up a few times. The genes are TRBV20-1 and TRBJ2-7; D not resolved. Deletions cut 0 bases from V and 2 bases from J, with 8 bases between. CDR3 size: 13 residues. Per germline, CDR1 DFQATT and CDR2 SNEGSKA (reference sequence). This chain's CDR3 is CSARDRSTYEQYF. The CDR3 nucleotides read TGCAGTGCTAGAGATCGGAGTACCTACGAGCAGTACTTC.

The genes are TRBV12-3 or TRBV12-4 and TRBJ2-7; D may be TRBD2 (5 bases). V shed 5 bases and J shed 3 bases, with 11 bases lying between them. The CDR3 runs 13 residues. The CDR3 coding sequence is TGTGCCAGCAGTCTGAGCGGAGTCTACGAGCAGTACGTC. Translating it yields CASSLSGVYEQYV.

The chain has TRBV5-6 and TRBJ2-3; 11 positions match TRBD1. Germline V gives CDR1 SGHDT, CDR2 YYEEEE. CDR3 length: 16 amino acids. The trim removed 3 bases at V and 3 bases at J, leaving 6 bases unmatched. The CDR3 reads CASSWRTGGLTDTQYF. CDR3 nucleotide sequence: TGTGCCAGCAGCTGGCGGACAGGGGGCTTAACAGATACGCAGTATTTT.

This clonotype was recorded at least ten times. The J gene is TRBJ1-1, the V gene TRBV9, with a tentative D call TRBD1 (6 bases). This CDR3 has 16 amino acids. V gave up 3 bases and J gave up 4 bases, with 19 bases separating them. Germline assignment: CDR1 SGDLS and CDR2 YYNGEE. CDR3 in DNA: TGTGCCAGCAGCGCACCGGTTCCAGGGGACGGCACTGAAGCTTTCTTT. The encoded protein is CASSAPVPGDGTEAFF.

In its sample, this clonotype was seen many times. V is TRBV7-2 and J is TRBJ1-1; a weak D match, TRBD1 (5 bases). Trimming cost V 3 bases and J 4 bases, with 9 bases left between them. Germline CDR1 is SGHTA and CDR2 is FQGNSA. CDR3 length: 13 amino acids. CDR3 DNA sequence: TGTGCCAGCAGCTTTCTCGGGGCCACTGAAGCTTTCTTT. Protein product: CASSFLGATEAFF. Combining the CDR3 with reference TRBV7-2 and TRBJ1-1 gives the whole variable domain GAGVSQSPSNKVTEKGKDVELRCDPISGHTALYWYRQSLGQGLEFLIYFQGNSAPDKSGLPSDRFSAERTGGSVSTLTIQRTQQEDSAVYLCASSFLGATEAFFGQGTRLTVV.

This clonotype was observed a few times. The chain couples TRBV6-5 to TRBJ1-6; D uncertain. Germline V lookup: CDR1 MNHEY, CDR2 SVGAGI. The V and J ends lost 2 bases and 5 bases respectively, with 19 bases between them. This CDR3 comprises 18 residues. The CDR3 is CASSYGPSGSLNNSPLHF. CDR3 DNA: TGTGCCAGCAGTTACGGGCCGTCGGGAAGCCTTAATAATTCACCCCTCCACTTT.

This clonotype came up a few times. The chain combines TRBV20-1 with TRBJ1-5; no definite D call. Germline values: CDR1 DFQATT, CDR2 SNEGSKA (reference sequence). V lost 4 bases, J lost 7 bases, and 14 bases lay in between. The CDR3 is made up of 13 amino acids. This chain's CDR3 is CSAKDGPAQPQHF. The CDR3 region has the DNA TGCAGTGCTAAGGACGGGCCTGCGCAGCCCCAGCATTTT.

The CDR3 bases are TGTGCCAGCAGACTAGCGGGGAGCTCCTACGAGCAGTACGTC. This translates into CASRLAGSSYEQYV. The chain is built from TRBV5-4 and TRBJ2-7; 10 bases fit TRBD2. Germline assignment: CDR1 SGHNT and CDR2 YYREEE (reference sequence). V lost 5 bases and J lost 0; bases outside the gene matches: 2. This CDR3 spans 14 amino acids.

The table lists this clonotype with many counts. This chain connects TRBV4-3 to TRBJ2-3, with TRBD2 as a possible D gene (5 bases). Looked up from germline, CDR1 is LGHNA and CDR2 is YSLEER. The CDR3 totals 15 residues. V was clipped by 5 bases and J by 1 base, with 13 bases between them. This CDR3 is CASSVNSAGTDTQYF. The CDR3 DNA is TGCGCCAGCAGCGTTAATAGCGCAGGCACAGATACGCAGTATTTT.

This clonotype was seen only a few times. J is TRBJ2-3 and V is TRBV20-1; tentatively, D is TRBD2 (6 bases). V dropped 3 bases and J dropped 1 base, with 14 bases sitting between them. CDR1 is DFQATT, CDR2 SNEGSKA, per germline (reference sequence). CDR3 length: 15 residues. The CDR3 spells CSASYLAMGTDTQYF. The DNA of the CDR3 is TGCAGTGCTAGCTACCTAGCGATGGGCACAGATACGCAGTATTTT.

The rearrangement joins TRBV4-2 to TRBJ2-3, with 12 bases matching TRBD2. V dropped 2 bases and J dropped 2; count of bases not matched to a gene: 2. Germline V gene data show CDR1 as LGHNA and CDR2 as YNFKEQ. The CDR3 is 16 residues long. This CDR3 is CASSQPSGGDTDTQYF. CDR3 DNA sequence: TGTGCCAGCAGCCAACCTAGCGGGGGGGACACAGATACGCAGTATTTT.

The chain is built from TRBV11-2 and TRBJ2-5; D might be TRBD1 (5 bases). The germline V gene has CDR1 SGHAT and CDR2 FQNNGV. V dropped 5 bases and J dropped 10 bases, with 26 bases sitting between them. This CDR3 is built from 16 residues. The DNA for the CDR3 is TGTGCCAGCAGCGTCCCCTGGGGCCCATACGCGAGTAGCCAGTACTTC. Translation gives CASSVPWGPYASSQYF.

The genes are TRBV4-1 and TRBJ2-7; perhaps TRBD2 as D (6 bases). CDR1 and CDR2 (germline): MGHRA, YSYEKL. This CDR3 is 13 amino acids long. V gave up 2 bases and J gave up 3 bases, with 8 bases separating them. In DNA form, the CDR3 reads TGCGCCAGCAGCCAATGGGGAGGCTACGAGCAGTACTTC. It is translated as CASSQWGGYEQYF.

This clonotype was observed many times. The rearrangement joins TRBV4-1 to TRBJ2-7; 10 nucleotides align to TRBD1. The CDR3 loop spans 16 amino acids. J gave up 2 bases and V 2 bases, and 6 bases lay outside the gene matches. The germline gives CDR1 MGHRA, CDR2 YSYEKL. The CDR3 coding sequence is TGCGCCAGCAGCCAATTACCGGGACAGGGGCCCTACGAGCAGTACTTC. Residues: CASSQLPGQGPYEQYF.